The 30 T cell receptor beta chains presented below share a single source sample, sequenced in a study of T cells in Graves' hyperthyroidism and ophthalmopathy. The investigators amplified TCR beta CDR3 regions from RNA transcripts. First-round RT-PCR of the TCR CDR3 relied on the HTBI primer set. MiXCR was run by TCRdb on the multiplex PCR reads, yielding one entry per CDR3 protein. The top ten hold roughly a tenth of the sample, which has around 55,000 distinct CDR3 sequences, approximately 48% seen once. The sequencing sample was made of blood. All receptors come from a woman in her fifties or sixties with Graves' ophthalmopathy.

This chain uses TRBV10-1 with TRBJ1-2; no clear D. CDR1 and CDR2 from the germline V gene are WNHNN and SYGVQD (reference sequence). The CDR3 is 10 amino acids. With 2 bases removed from V and 7 bases from J, the gap between germline ends came to 2 bases. This CDR3 reads CASSEAGYTF. The CDR3 bases are TGCGCCAGCAGTGAGGCTGGCTACACCTTC.

Note on this clonotype: A junction boundary mismatches the germline segment, possibly from a read error. The rearrangement links TRBV9 to TRBJ2-4, with D tentatively TRBD1 or TRBD2 (7 bases each). The germline gives CDR1 SGDLS, CDR2 YYNGEE. The CDR3 contains 15 residues. The CDR3 sequence is CAGSVQGRDQDIQYF. For the CDR3, the DNA is TGTGCCGGCAGCGTACAGGGGAGGGATCAGGACATTCAGTACTTC.

There are many counts of this clonotype. Possible read error: a much larger clone is one base away. This chain connects TRBV20-1 to TRBJ1-2; TRBD1 aligns across 9 bases. Per the germline V gene, CDR1 is DFQATT and CDR2 is SNEGSKA (reference sequence). V trimming: 1 base; J trimming: 9 bases; junction bases outside the gene matches: 6. The CDR3 contains 13 residues. CDR3 sequence (DNA): TGCAGTGCTAGAGTCGGACAGGGGTCCCGCTACACCTTC. Protein: CSARVGQGSRYTF.

Only one count was recorded for this clonotype. As the CDR3 is not closed by the conserved phenylalanine or tryptophan, this likely results from a read error. The V gene is TRBV7-8, the J gene TRBJ2-3; TRBD2 agrees at 8 bases. The CDR3 is made up of 17 amino acids. Germline assignment: CDR1 SGHVS and CDR2 FQNEAQ. V lost 1 base to trimming and J lost 0 bases; unmatched junction nucleotides: 6. The CDR3 protein is CASSLEVAGPSTDTQYL. CDR3 nucleotides: TGTGCCAGCAGCTTAGAGGTAGCGGGACCTAGCACAGATACGCAGTATCTT.

This clonotype was counted at least ten times. This chain connects TRBV5-6 to TRBJ2-2; a possible D gene is TRBD1 (5 bases). The V gene lost 1 base and the J gene lost 7 bases, with 5 bases spanning the gap. The CDR3 length is 12 residues. The germline V gene encodes CDR1 SGHDT and CDR2 YYEEEE. CDR3 nucleotides: TGTGCCAGCAGCTTGCAGGGCGGGGAGCTGTTTTTT. Residues: CASSLQGGELFF.

The chain links TRBV2 to TRBJ1-6; TRBD1 matches 10 bases. Per the germline V gene, CDR1 is SNHLY and CDR2 is FYNNEI. This CDR3 has 14 amino acids. V lost 6 bases and J lost 6; bases outside the gene matches: 2. CDR3 sequence reads: CASSRDRGNSPLHF. In DNA, the CDR3 is TGTGCCAGCAGCCGGGACAGGGGTAATTCACCCCTCCACTTT.

On this clonotype: The missing conserved phenylalanine or tryptophan at the end of this CDR3 makes a read error likely. The DNA is left out, because the CDR3 cannot be placed on it with certainty; the CDR3 is given as TCRdb lists it. The V and J genes are TRBV7-2 and TRBJ2-5; the D segment call TRBD2 is taken from the table without a DNA check. The CDR3 totals 13 residues, both ends included. CDR1 SGHTA and CDR2 FQGNSA come from the germline V gene. The CDR3: CASSLGLAGGILY.

The chain uses TRBV19 and TRBJ2-3; D might be TRBD2 (6 bases). V lost 7 bases, J lost 5 bases, and 19 bases lay in between. Germline V gives CDR1 LNHDA, CDR2 SQIVND (reference sequence). CDR3 length: 15 residues. The CDR3: CASNAGEEYEDTQYF. In DNA, the CDR3 is TGTGCCAGTAACGCTGGGGAGGAGTATGAAGATACGCAGTATTTT. The variable domain in full, completed from reference TRBV19 and TRBJ2-3, reads DGGITQSPKYLFRKEGQNVTLSCEQNLNHDAMYWYRQDPGQGLRLIYYSQIVNDFQKGDIAEGYSVSREKKESFPLTVTSAQKNPTAFYLCASNAGEEYEDTQYFGPGTRLTVL.

This clonotype was detected once. The chain carries TRBV7-2 and TRBJ1-5; D is undetermined. This CDR3 spans 13 amino acids. Trimming left V 7 bases short and J 3 bases short, with 10 bases between. CDR1 and CDR2 from the germline V gene are SGHTA and FQGNSA. The CDR3: CASTPQHNQPQHF. CDR3 DNA sequence: TGTGCCAGCACTCCGCAGCACAATCAGCCCCAGCATTTT. Full variable domain (outside the CDR3, taken from reference TRBV7-2 and TRBJ1-5): GAGVSQSPSNKVTEKGKDVELRCDPISGHTALYWYRQSLGQGLEFLIYFQGNSAPDKSGLPSDRFSAERTGGSVSTLTIQRTQQEDSAVYLCASTPQHNQPQHFGDGTRLSIL.

The chain joins TRBV27 to TRBJ2-2; perhaps D is TRBD1 or TRBD2 (6 bases each). This CDR3 comprises 16 residues. Germline V gene data show CDR1 as MNHEY and CDR2 as SMNVEV (reference sequence). V was trimmed by 3 bases and J by 2 bases, leaving 13 bases between them. CDR3 sequence (DNA): TGTGCCAGCAGTTTGGCGGGACAAGGAAACACCGGGGAGCTGTTTTTT. It translates to CASSLAGQGNTGELFF.

This clonotype was counted many times. The V gene is TRBV6-1, the J gene TRBJ1-6, with a tentative D call TRBD1 (6 bases). This CDR3 region has 14 residues. V gave up 6 bases and J gave up 7 bases, with 13 bases separating them. Germline CDR1 is MNHNS and CDR2 is SASEGT. CDR3 amino acids: CASRDSSKNSPLHF. CDR3 DNA sequence: TGTGCCAGCAGGGACAGCTCCAAAAATTCACCCCTCCACTTT.

The chain has TRBV25-1 and TRBJ1-5; tentative D call: TRBD1 (5 bases). The germline V and J ends were trimmed by 2 bases and 6 bases, with 17 bases remaining between them. The CDR3 loop spans 16 amino acids. The germline V gene encodes CDR1 MGHDK and CDR2 SYGVNS. DNA of the CDR3: TGTGCCAGCAGTGAAGTATCGGCAGGGCTTATTCAGCCCCAGCATTTT. Its protein product is CASSEVSAGLIQPQHF.

V gene TRBV19 combines with J gene TRBJ1-5; no reliable D call. The CDR3 sequence is 13 residues long. Trimming removed 1 base from V and 6 bases from J, with 7 bases in between. Germline CDR1 and CDR2: LNHDA and SQIVND (reference sequence). Here the CDR3 reads CASSIVQSQPQHF. CDR3 DNA sequence: TGTGCCAGTAGTATAGTTCAATCTCAGCCCCAGCATTTT.

This clonotype was observed many times. A single base separates this from a much larger clone, so it may be a read error. The chain is built from TRBV24-1 and TRBJ1-2; D ambiguous. The germline CDR1 and CDR2 sequences are KGHDR and SFDVKD. The CDR3 has 13 amino acids. CDR3 DNA: TGTGCCACCAGTGATTTTAGCGGCTATGGCTACGCCTTC. It translates to CATSDFSGYGYAF.

As regards this clonotype: Because it lacks the conserved phenylalanine or tryptophan at the end, this CDR3 is likely a read error. The chain carries TRBV20-1 and TRBJ1-1, with TRBD1 identical over 8 bases. Germline CDR1 DFQATT, CDR2 SNEGSKA (reference sequence). This CDR3 has 14 amino acids. The CDR3 loop reads CSAFKTGENTVAFL. The CDR3, as DNA: TGCAGTGCTTTTAAGACAGGGGAGAACACTGTAGCTTTCCTT.

The chain uses TRBV6-1 and TRBJ2-3; maybe TRBD1 (6 bases). V was clipped by 6 bases and J by 5 bases, with 9 bases between them. The CDR3 runs to 12 residues. Germline V lookup: CDR1 MNHNS, CDR2 SASEGT. The CDR3: CASRGAGDTQYF. DNA for the CDR3: TGTGCCAGCAGGGGGGCAGGAGATACGCAGTATTTT.

Points on this clonotype: This CDR3 fails to terminate in the conserved phenylalanine or tryptophan, so it likely reflects a read error. The V call is TRBV2, the J call TRBJ1-4; TRBD1 is a possible D gene (5 bases). From germline, CDR1 is SNHLY and CDR2 FYNNEI. Trimming took 6 bases from V and 10 from J, leaving 15 bases between them. There are 13 residues in the CDR3. The CDR3 loop is CASRGWGGGKLFY. CDR3 DNA sequence: TGTGCCAGCAGGGGTTGGGGGGGTGGAAAACTGTTTTAT.

With respect to this clonotype: This CDR3 is missing its conserved last phenylalanine or tryptophan, likely due to a read error. This chain uses TRBV5-1 with TRBJ2-7; D not resolved. The closer fit of TRBJ2-5 to the DNA end suggests the J call may be wrong. Germline CDR1 reads SGHRS; CDR2 reads YFSETQ. The CDR3 runs 14 residues. This chain's CDR3 is CASSERWGSETQYL. The DNA of the CDR3 is TGTGCCAGCAGTGAACGTTGGGGATCGGAGACCCAGTACCTC.

This clonotype has at least ten counts. The chain employs TRBV5-4 and TRBJ1-2, with D uncertain. Germline V gene sequence: CDR1 SGHNT, CDR2 YYREEE (reference sequence). CDR3 length equals 13 residues. Trimming took off 0 bases at V and 8 bases at J, with 11 bases between the two ends. CDR3 in DNA: TGTGCCAGCAGCTTGGGAGACGGCGGGGGCTACACCTTC. It yields the protein CASSLGDGGGYTF.

Of note for this clonotype: Compared with germline, one end of the junction differs, possibly owing to a read error. V gene TRBV7-7 combines with J gene TRBJ2-1, with 13 positions matching TRBD2. The CDR3 has 15 amino acids. Germline CDR1 and CDR2: SSHAT and FNYEAQ (reference sequence). CDR3 nucleotide sequence: TGTGCTAGCAGCCGGGGACTAGCGGGGTACAATGAGCAGTTCTTC. This encodes CASSRGLAGYNEQFF.

This clonotype came up many times. This chain uses TRBV9 with TRBJ2-5, with D maybe TRBD2 (6 bases). The CDR3 runs 15 residues. Germline V lookup: CDR1 SGDLS, CDR2 YYNGEE. The V end was cut by 4 bases, the J end by 4 bases, with 17 bases between. DNA of the CDR3: TGTGCCAGCAGCCTCACAACAGTTAGCGGAGAGACCCAGTACTTC. Amino acid sequence: CASSLTTVSGETQYF.

The chain links TRBV7-9 to TRBJ2-4; 8 bases fit TRBD2. CDR3 length: 17 amino acids. Germline V gene data show CDR1 as SEHNR and CDR2 as FQNEAQ (reference sequence). J lost 3 bases, V lost 6 bases, and 13 bases had no gene match. CDR3 residues: CASSQAFSGVNKNIQYF. CDR3 nucleotides: TGTGCCAGCAGTCAAGCTTTTAGCGGGGTAAACAAAAACATTCAGTACTTC.

The chain's CDR3 is CSAESSGANVLTF. In DNA, the CDR3 is TGCAGCGCCGAAAGCTCTGGGGCCAACGTCCTGACTTTC. V is TRBV29-1 and J is TRBJ2-6; D ambiguous. CDR1 is SQVTM, CDR2 ANQGSEA, per germline. Between the trimmed V and J ends, which lost 7 bases and 0 bases, there was a span of 7 bases. The CDR3 runs to 13 residues.

The chain links TRBV4-3 to TRBJ2-7; the D is unclear. The CDR3 length is 11 residues. Trimming removed 0 bases from V and 4 bases from J, with 1 base in between. CDR1 LGHNA and CDR2 YSLEER come from the germline V gene. The CDR3 loop reads CASSQEYEQYF. The CDR3 nucleotides read TGCGCCAGCAGCCAAGAGTACGAGCAGTACTTC.

This clonotype appeared many times. V gene TRBV20-1 combines with J gene TRBJ1-2, with D tentatively TRBD1 (5 bases). This CDR3 contains 11 residues. The germline CDR1 and CDR2 sequences are DFQATT and SNEGSKA (reference sequence). Trimming left V 0 bases short and J 12 bases short, with 11 bases between. CDR3 sequence reads: CSARDVRANTF. CDR3 coding DNA: TGCAGTGCTAGAGACGTCAGGGCAAACACCTTC.

Regarding this clonotype: The junction departs from germline at one end; a sequencing error may be responsible. The chain couples TRBV7-7 to TRBJ2-2; D gene unclear. This CDR3 comprises 14 residues. The germline gives CDR1 SSHAT, CDR2 FNYEAQ (reference sequence). As DNA, the CDR3 is TGTGCTAGCAGCTTAGGTATTATGACCGGGGAGCTGTTTTTT. This encodes CASSLGIMTGELFF.

The chain employs TRBV20-1 and TRBJ2-3; TRBD1 aligns across 12 bases. Per the germline V gene, CDR1 is DFQATT and CDR2 is SNEGSKA (reference sequence). The CDR3 covers 17 residues. The V segment lost 1 base and the J segment 2 bases; nucleotides outside the gene matches: 7. The chain's CDR3 is CSARVWDRGRNTDTQYF. CDR3 nucleotide sequence: TGCAGTGCTAGAGTTTGGGACAGGGGGCGGAACACAGATACGCAGTATTTT.

V and J are TRBV6-6 and TRBJ2-6; maybe TRBD2 (5 bases). CDR1 is MNHNY and CDR2 is SVGAGI in the germline V gene (reference sequence). The CDR3 runs to 15 residues. Trimming took 4 bases from V and 10 from J, leaving 17 bases between them. The CDR3 here is CASSFRRRQANVLTF. CDR3 sequence (DNA): TGTGCCAGCAGTTTCCGAAGGAGGCAGGCTAACGTCCTGACTTTC.

This clonotype occurred once. The CDR3 DNA sequence: TGTGCCAGCAGCTTAGGGCTAAGCTCCTACAATGAGCAGTTCTTC. This translates into CASSLGLSSYNEQFF. This chain links TRBV5-8 with TRBJ2-1; D unresolved. V lost 2 bases, J lost 0 bases, and 9 bases lay in between. Germline CDR1 reads SGHTS; CDR2 reads YDEGEE. There are 15 residues in the CDR3.

This clonotype was detected many times. The rearrangement uses TRBV6-5 and TRBJ2-4; D gene uncertain. Germline V gene lookup returns CDR1 MNHEY and CDR2 SVGAGI. Trimming stripped 2 bases from V and 5 bases from J, with 7 bases between. The CDR3 sequence is 13 residues long. The CDR3: CASSYGPENIQYF. CDR3 in DNA: TGTGCCAGCAGTTACGGCCCCGAAAACATTCAGTACTTC.